This T cell receptor beta chain was recorded in a study of beta chain features in type 1 diabetes (dated by TCRdb to the late 2010s). Describing the broader study: Patients and healthy donors did not differ in mean age, gender distribution, total cell number or subset yield. Across all samples, 90 million to 130 million sorted cells were examined, and cell number per subset correlated strongly with RNA yield. In the study, TCRB repertoires of sorted circulating CD4+ T cell subsets from recently diagnosed type 1 diabetes patients were compared with those of matched healthy donors. Naive and central memory subsets were obtained from all 30 or so donors, but regulatory and stem cell-like memory subsets were isolated from only 8 patients and 8 healthy donors.

In this sample, this clone turned up once. What antigen it recognizes has not been identified. At one end the junction does not follow the germline gene, possibly because of a read error. The entire isolated RNA was reverse transcribed using the High Capacity cDNA Reverse Transcription Kit, and thus expressed TCRB transcripts were sequenced. Deep immunoSEQ sequencing was performed on naive, central memory and regulatory T cell samples, with an average of roughly 3.6 million total reads per sample. Sorted cells were lysed in RLT buffer, and RNA was extracted using DNase-treated RNeasy Micro or Mini kits according to cell number. Each cell subset was processed separately to prevent cross-contamination, with patient and healthy donor samples processed together. The immunoSEQ multiplex PCR was used to amplify TCRB sequences from cDNA, generating 87-bp fragments that spanned the CDR3 region. Sequencing of the amplicons was performed on the Illumina HiSeq platform. The original methods were these. Synthetic template baselines were used to correct PCR bias computationally, reads within Hamming distance 2 were collapsed, and singletons that could not be merged were discarded. Reads were aligned against IMGT to assign V, D and J genes, CDR3 length and insertions or deletions at six rearrangement sites. Within each subset, clonotype counts were normalized to sorted cell number, after which true diversity and Gini coefficients were computed with the tcR R package. Repertoire sharing was quantified using the overlap coefficient calculated on TCRB nucleotide sequences. As a proxy for the pre-selection repertoire, out-of-frame TCRB sequences from naive cells were analyzed. TCRdb took this table from immuneACCESS and kept in-frame rearrangements with V and J called. Such tables lack part of the clones; where checked against another copy, unresolved V genes explain under half of the gap, and the rest is unexplained. The V and J calls and clone size are taken from that table; D and trimming were inferred from the DNA. The sample table lists hundreds of thousands of clones, about 14% of them with a count of one. 0.03% to 0.045% of the sample goes to the ten largest clones.

Broad study findings and their caveats: Patients with type 1 diabetes made fewer insertions and deleted more nucleotides at VDJ recombination sites, implying thymic rearrangement abnormalities. Shorter templates might be favored by PCR, yet because patient and control samples were amplified and corrected together, any such skew would affect both groups equally. Because cDNA rather than genomic DNA was sequenced, highly expressing activated cells could have been over-represented, although no difference in activation and CD3 levels was found between groups. Naive, central memory and regulatory TCRB repertoires appeared more similar among patients than among healthy donors. In all four CD4+ subsets, TCRB CDR3 length was moderately but significantly shorter in type 1 diabetes patients. Because the HLA sub-analyses included only small numbers of individuals, any influence of HLA type on TCRB rearrangement was left unresolved.

Inclusive of the bounding cysteine and phenylalanine, the CDR3 is 14 residues long. CDR3 DNA only is kept here, 42 bases in frame from base 1. CDR1 SGHTA and CDR2 FQGTGA were looked up in the germline V gene. A single peripheral blood draw of 90 to 150 mL on average was collected from each donor into heparinised tubes. Naive, central memory, regulatory and stem cell-like memory CD4+ T cells were sorted on a BD FACSAria II using a panel including CD45RO, CCR7, CD25, CD127, CD95 and CD27. All sorted populations exceeded 95% purity. PBMCs were separated immediately by Lymphoprep density gradient centrifugation and were stained directly, without being cultured. To minimize batch effects, samples were stained and sorted in pairs, one healthy donor with one patient per experiment.

The sequence links TRBV7-3 to TRBJ2-7; the D gene is not confidently resolved. What was sequenced was naive CD4+ T cells from blood. Explained via the paper, the cell subset or site label denotes: true naive CD4+ T cells. This sequence was found in a man in his late teens or twenties with type 1 diabetes. The DNA sequence is as follows: TGTGCCAGCAGCTTAAACGGCCAGACCTACGAGCATTACTTC. It translates to CASSLNGQTYEHYF.